This T cell receptor beta chain derives from a study of blood T cells in healthy people across ages. Study-level points and caveats: Per million T cells, TCR beta diversity dropped about linearly as age rose. Any conclusive comparison of naive versus antigen-experienced cells was prevented by using unsorted PBMCs. Not knowing donor CMV status may have confounded expanded clonotype changes. It was found that TCR beta diversity correlated strongly with the percentage of naive T cells.

The length of the CDR3 is 17 residues. Germline CDR1 reads MGHDK; CDR2 reads SYGVNS. The V end was cut by 4 bases, the J end by 1 base, with 18 bases between. A second roughly 7 to 12 cycle PCR used barcoded and J-beta primers. TCRdb recomputed calls from the 5' RACE reads with MiXCR, one row per CDR3 protein. The table records roughly 500,000 distinct CDR3 sequences, about 26% of them present only once. On this clonotype: Its antigen is not identified.

The receptor comes from a woman aged 70-85 years in good health. This chain joins TRBV25-1 and TRBJ2-3, with a weak D call TRBD1 (5 bases). The sequenced sample consisted of blood. DNA for the CDR3: TGTGCCAGCAGTGGGGGTGGTGGGGCCCCGGGCACAGATACGCAGTATTTT. Its translation: CASSGGGGAPGTDTQYF. Based on the CDR3 plus reference TRBV25-1 and TRBJ2-3, the full variable domain is EADIYQTPRYLVIGTGKKITLECSQTMGHDKMYWYQQDPGMELHLIHYSYGVNSTEKGDLSSESTVSRIRTEHFPLTLESARPSHTSQYLCASSGGGGAPGTDTQYFGPGTRLTVL.